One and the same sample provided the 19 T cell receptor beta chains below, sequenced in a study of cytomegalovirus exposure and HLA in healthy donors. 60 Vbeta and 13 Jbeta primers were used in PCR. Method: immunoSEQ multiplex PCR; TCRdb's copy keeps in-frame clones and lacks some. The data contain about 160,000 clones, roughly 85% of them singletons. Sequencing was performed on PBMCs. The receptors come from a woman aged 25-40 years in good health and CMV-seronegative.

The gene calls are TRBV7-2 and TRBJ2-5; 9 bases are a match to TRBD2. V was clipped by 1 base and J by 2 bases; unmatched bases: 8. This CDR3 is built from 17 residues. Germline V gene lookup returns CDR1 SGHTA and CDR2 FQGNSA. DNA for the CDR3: TGTGCCAGCAGCTTAGGCCCCCCGCGGGGGGGACAAGAGACCCAGTACTTC. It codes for CASSLGPPRGGQETQYF.

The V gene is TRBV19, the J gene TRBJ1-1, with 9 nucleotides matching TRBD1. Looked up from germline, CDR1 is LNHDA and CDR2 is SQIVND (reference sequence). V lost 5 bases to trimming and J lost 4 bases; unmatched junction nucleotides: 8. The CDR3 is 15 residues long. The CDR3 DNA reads TGTGCCAGTAGTCTCTTCACAGGGGGCGGCACTGAAGCTTTCTTT. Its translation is CASSLFTGGGTEAFF.

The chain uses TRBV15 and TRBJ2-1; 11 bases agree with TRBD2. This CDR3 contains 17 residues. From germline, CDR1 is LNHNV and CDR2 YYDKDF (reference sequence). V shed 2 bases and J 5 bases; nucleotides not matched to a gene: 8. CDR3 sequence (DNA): TGTGCCACCAGCAGATCCCGACTAGCGGGACCACACAATGAGCAGTTCTTC. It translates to CATSRSRLAGPHNEQFF.

CDR3 in amino acids: CASSRTVSSNQPQHF. The CDR3 DNA reads as TGTGCCAGTAGTCGGACAGTTTCTAGCAATCAGCCCCAGCATTTT. This chain connects TRBV19 to TRBJ1-5; D may be TRBD1 (6 bases). V gave up 5 bases and J gave up 0 bases, with 11 bases separating them. The germline V gene encodes CDR1 LNHDA and CDR2 SQIVND (reference sequence). CDR3 length equals 15 residues.

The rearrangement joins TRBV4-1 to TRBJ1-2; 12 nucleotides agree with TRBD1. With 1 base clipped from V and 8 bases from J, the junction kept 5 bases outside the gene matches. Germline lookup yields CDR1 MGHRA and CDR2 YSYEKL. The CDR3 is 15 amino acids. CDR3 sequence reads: CASSQGYGTGGGYTF. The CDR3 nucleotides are TGCGCCAGCAGCCAAGGGTATGGGACAGGGGGCGGCTACACCTTC.

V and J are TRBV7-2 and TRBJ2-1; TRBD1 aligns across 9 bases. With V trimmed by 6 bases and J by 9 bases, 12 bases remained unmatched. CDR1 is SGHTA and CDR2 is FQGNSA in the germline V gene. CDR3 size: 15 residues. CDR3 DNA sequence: TGTGCCAGCAGTCGTTTGGGACAGGGACTATCTGAGCAGTTCTTC. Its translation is CASSRLGQGLSEQFF. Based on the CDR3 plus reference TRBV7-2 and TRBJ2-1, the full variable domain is GAGVSQSPSNKVTEKGKDVELRCDPISGHTALYWYRQSLGQGLEFLIYFQGNSAPDKSGLPSDRFSAERTGGSVSTLTIQRTQQEDSAVYLCASSRLGQGLSEQFFGPGTRLTVL.

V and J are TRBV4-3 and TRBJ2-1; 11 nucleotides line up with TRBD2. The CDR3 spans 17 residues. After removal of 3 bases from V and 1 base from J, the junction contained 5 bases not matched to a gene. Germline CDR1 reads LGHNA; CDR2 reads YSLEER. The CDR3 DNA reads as TGCGCCAGCAGCCAGGATAGCGGGGGGGCTTCCTACAATGAGCAGTTCTTC. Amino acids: CASSQDSGGASYNEQFF.

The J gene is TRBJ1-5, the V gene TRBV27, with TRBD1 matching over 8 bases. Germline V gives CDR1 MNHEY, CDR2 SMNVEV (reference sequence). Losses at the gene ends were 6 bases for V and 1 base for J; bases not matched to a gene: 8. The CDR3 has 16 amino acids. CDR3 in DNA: TGTGCCAGCAGCACCGCAGGGGGCCGGAGCAATCAGCCCCAGCATTTT. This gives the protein CASSTAGGRSNQPQHF.

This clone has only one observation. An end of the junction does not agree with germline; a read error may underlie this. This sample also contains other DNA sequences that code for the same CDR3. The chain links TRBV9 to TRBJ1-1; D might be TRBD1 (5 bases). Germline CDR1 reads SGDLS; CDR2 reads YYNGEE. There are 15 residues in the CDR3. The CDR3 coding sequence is TGCGCCAGCAGCGTAGGAAGGGGTGGGGACACTGAAGCTTTCTTT. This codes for CASSVGRGGDTEAFF. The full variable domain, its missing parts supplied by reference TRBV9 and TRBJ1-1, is DSGVTQTPKHLITATGQRVTLRCSPRSGDLSVYWYQQSLDQGLQFLIQYYNGEERAKGNILERFSAQQFPDLHSELNLSSLELGDSALYFCASSVGRGGDTEAFFGQGTRLTVV.

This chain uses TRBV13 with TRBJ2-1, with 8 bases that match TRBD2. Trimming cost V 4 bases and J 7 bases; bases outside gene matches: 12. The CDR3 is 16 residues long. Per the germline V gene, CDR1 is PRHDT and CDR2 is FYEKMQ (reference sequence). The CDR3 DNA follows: TGTGCCAGCAGCTCGGGCGGGGGGATTTATACGAATGAGCAGTTCTTC. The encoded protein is CASSSGGGIYTNEQFF.

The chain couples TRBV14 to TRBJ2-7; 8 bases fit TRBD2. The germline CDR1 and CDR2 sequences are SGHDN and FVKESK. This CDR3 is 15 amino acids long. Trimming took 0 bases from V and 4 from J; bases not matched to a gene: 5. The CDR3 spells CASSQEAGVGYEQYF. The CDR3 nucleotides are TGTGCCAGCAGCCAAGAAGCGGGAGTGGGGTACGAGCAGTACTTC.

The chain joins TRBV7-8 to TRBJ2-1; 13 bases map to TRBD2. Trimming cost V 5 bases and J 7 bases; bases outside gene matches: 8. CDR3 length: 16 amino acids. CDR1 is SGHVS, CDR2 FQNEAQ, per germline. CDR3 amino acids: CASSLRTSGGPNEQFF. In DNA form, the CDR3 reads TGTGCCAGCAGCCTCCGGACTAGCGGGGGCCCGAATGAGCAGTTCTTC.

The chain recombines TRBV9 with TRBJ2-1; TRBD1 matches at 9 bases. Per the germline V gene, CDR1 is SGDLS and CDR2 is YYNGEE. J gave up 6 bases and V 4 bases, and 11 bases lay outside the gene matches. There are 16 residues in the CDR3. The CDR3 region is CASSPTGGAGANEQFF. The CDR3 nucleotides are TGTGCCAGCAGCCCCACAGGGGGCGCAGGCGCCAATGAGCAGTTCTTC.

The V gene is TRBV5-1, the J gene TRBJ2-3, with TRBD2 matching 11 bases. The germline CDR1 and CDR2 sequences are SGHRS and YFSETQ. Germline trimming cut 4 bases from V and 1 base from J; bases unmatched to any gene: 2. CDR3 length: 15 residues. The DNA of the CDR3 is TGCGCCAGCAGCCCGGGACTAGCGGGCACAGATACGCAGTATTTT. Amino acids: CASSPGLAGTDTQYF. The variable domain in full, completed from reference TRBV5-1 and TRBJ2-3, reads KAGVTQTPRYLIKTRGQQVTLSCSPISGHRSVSWYQQTPGQGLQFLFEYFSETQRNKGNFPGRFSGRQFSNSRSEMNVSTLELGDSALYLCASSPGLAGTDTQYFGPGTRLTVL.

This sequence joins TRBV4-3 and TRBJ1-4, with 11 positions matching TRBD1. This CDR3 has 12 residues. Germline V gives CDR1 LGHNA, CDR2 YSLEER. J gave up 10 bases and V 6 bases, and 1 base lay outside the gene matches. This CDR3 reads CASRGTGGKLFF. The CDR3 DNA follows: TGCGCCAGCAGGGGGACAGGGGGAAAACTGTTTTTT.

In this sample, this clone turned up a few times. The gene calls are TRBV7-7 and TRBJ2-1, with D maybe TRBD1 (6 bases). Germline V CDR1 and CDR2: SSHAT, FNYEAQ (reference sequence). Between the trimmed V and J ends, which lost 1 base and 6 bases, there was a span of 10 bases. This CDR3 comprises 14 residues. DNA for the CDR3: TGTGCCAGCAGCTTAGGGCAGGGGACCAATGAGCAGTTCTTC. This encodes CASSLGQGTNEQFF.

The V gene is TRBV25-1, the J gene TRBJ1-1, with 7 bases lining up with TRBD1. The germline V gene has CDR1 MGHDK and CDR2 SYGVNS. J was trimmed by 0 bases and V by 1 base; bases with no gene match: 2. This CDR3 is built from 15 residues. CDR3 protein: CASSEWGTVNTEAFF. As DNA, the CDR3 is TGTGCCAGCAGTGAATGGGGGACAGTGAACACTGAAGCTTTCTTT.

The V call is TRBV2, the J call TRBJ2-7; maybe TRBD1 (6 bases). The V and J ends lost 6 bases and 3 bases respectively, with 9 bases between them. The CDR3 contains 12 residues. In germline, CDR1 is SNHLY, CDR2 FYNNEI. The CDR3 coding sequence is TGTGCCAGCAGGGGGGCAAACTACGAGCAGTACTTC. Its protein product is CASRGANYEQYF.

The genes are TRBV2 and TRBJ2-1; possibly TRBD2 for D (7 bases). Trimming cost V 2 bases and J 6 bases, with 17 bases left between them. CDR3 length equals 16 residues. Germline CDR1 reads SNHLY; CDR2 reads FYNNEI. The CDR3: CASSELVGGQSNEQFF. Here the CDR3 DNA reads TGTGCCAGCAGTGAACTTGTGGGGGGGCAGAGCAATGAGCAGTTCTTC.